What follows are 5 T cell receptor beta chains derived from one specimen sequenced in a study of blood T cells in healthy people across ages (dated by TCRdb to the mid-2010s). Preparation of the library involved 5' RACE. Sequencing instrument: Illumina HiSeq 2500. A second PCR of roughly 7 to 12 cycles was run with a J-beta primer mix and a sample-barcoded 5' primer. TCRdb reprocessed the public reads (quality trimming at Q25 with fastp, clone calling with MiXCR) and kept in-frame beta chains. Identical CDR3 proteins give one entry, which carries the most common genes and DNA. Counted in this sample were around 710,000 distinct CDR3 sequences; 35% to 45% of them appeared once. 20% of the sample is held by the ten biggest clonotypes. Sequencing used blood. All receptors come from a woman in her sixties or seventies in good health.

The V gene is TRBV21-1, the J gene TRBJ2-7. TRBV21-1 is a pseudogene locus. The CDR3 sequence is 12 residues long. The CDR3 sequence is CKLDGDSDEQYF. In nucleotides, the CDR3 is TGCAAGCTTGACGGGGATTCGGACGAGCAGTACTTC.

Here the CDR3 reads CASSAGTGADNQPQHF. The CDR3 nucleotides are TGTGCCAGCAGCGCAGGGACAGGGGCTGACAATCAGCCCCAGCATTTT. This sequence joins TRBV9 and TRBJ1-5; 10 bases line up with TRBD1. Germline CDR1 reads SGDLS; CDR2 reads YYNGEE. The V segment lost 3 bases and the J segment 3 bases; nucleotides outside the gene matches: 6. The CDR3 runs to 16 residues.

The CDR3 region is CASSETSRNTEAFF. CDR3 nucleotide sequence: TGTGCCAGCAGTGAAACGTCCAGGAACACTGAAGCTTTCTTT. V and J are TRBV2 and TRBJ1-1; D gene uncertain. CDR1 SNHLY and CDR2 FYNNEI come from the germline V gene. Deletions cut 2 bases from V and 1 base from J, with 8 bases between. The CDR3 contains 14 residues.

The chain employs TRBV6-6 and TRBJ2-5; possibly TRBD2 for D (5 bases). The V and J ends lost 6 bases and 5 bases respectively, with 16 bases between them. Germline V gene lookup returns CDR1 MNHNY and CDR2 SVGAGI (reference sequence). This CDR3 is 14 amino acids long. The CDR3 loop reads CASRTDSGSETQYF. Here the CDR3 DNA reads TGTGCCAGCAGAACGGACTCCGGGTCGGAGACCCAGTACTTC.

CDR3 in amino acids: CSVGGGNYGYTF. CDR3 sequence (DNA): TGCAGCGTGGGGGGGGGGAACTATGGCTACACCTTC. This chain connects TRBV29-1 to TRBJ1-2; weak D call: TRBD1 (5 bases). CDR3 length: 12 amino acids. Germline lookup yields CDR1 SQVTM and CDR2 ANQGSEA. V was cut by 6 bases and J by 2 bases, with 10 bases left in between.